One and the same sample provided the 10 T cell receptor beta chains below, sequenced in a study of T cells in Graves' hyperthyroidism and ophthalmopathy. What was amplified from RNA transcripts were TCR beta CDR3 regions. With the HTBI primer set, the TCR CDR3 went through a first round of RT-PCR. TCRdb reprocessed the multiplex PCR reads with MiXCR, giving one entry per CDR3 protein. The sample consists of over 500,000 distinct CDR3 sequences, 15% to 20% of them appearing once. Sequenced input: blood. The receptors originated from a woman younger than 45 with Graves' ophthalmopathy.

This chain uses TRBV20-1 with TRBJ2-3; either TRBD1 or TRBD2 may supply D (6 bases each). The germline V gene encodes CDR1 DFQATT and CDR2 SNEGSKA (reference sequence). The CDR3 runs 17 residues. Trimming took off 0 bases at V and 3 bases at J, with 19 bases between the two ends. CDR3 DNA: TGCAGTGCTAGAGATCAGGAGGAGGGGGGCCTGACAGATACGCAGTATTTT. As protein: CSARDQEEGGLTDTQYF.

This clonotype was observed a single time. The chain has TRBV18 and TRBJ2-7; D may be TRBD1 (5 bases). The germline gives CDR1 KGHSH, CDR2 LQKENI. CDR3 length: 16 amino acids. Trimming shortened V by 0 bases and J by 3 bases, and 15 bases separated the two germline ends. This chain's CDR3 is CASSPPAGLLIYEQYF. DNA of the CDR3: TGTGCCAGCTCACCACCGGCAGGGCTCTTAATCTACGAGCAGTACTTC. The full variable domain, rest sourced from reference TRBV18 and TRBJ2-7, is NAGVMQNPRHLVRRRGQEARLRCSPMKGHSHVYWYRQLPEEGLKFMVYLQKENIIDESGMPKERFSAEFPKEGPSILRIQQVVRGDSAAYFCASSPPAGLLIYEQYFGPGTRLTVT.

A note on this clonotype: Germline is not matched at one junction end, which may reflect a read error. The V and J genes are TRBV7-2 and TRBJ2-2; 7 bases map to TRBD2. The CDR3 loop spans 16 amino acids. Germline CDR1 SGHTA, CDR2 FQGNSA. This CDR3 reads CASSPPSGPNAGELFF. The CDR3 coding sequence is TGTGCCAGCAGCCCTCCTAGCGGCCCGAACGCCGGGGAGCTGTTTTTT.

At least ten counts were recorded for this clonotype. The chain uses TRBV12-3 or TRBV12-4 and TRBJ2-5; 7 nucleotides match TRBD1. The CDR3 is 13 amino acids. Germline trimming cut 5 bases from V and 5 bases from J; bases unmatched to any gene: 5. The CDR3 here is CASSGQTGETQYF. CDR3 DNA sequence: TGTGCCAGCAGTGGCCAGACAGGGGAGACCCAGTACTTC.

This clonotype was counted many times. V usage is TRBV13 and J usage is TRBJ2-1, with D maybe TRBD2 (5 bases). CDR3 size: 15 residues. Germline V lookup: CDR1 PRHDT, CDR2 FYEKMQ (reference sequence). Trimming took 5 bases from V and 0 from J, leaving 11 bases between them. The CDR3 coding sequence is TGTGCCAGCAGCCTGGACTCCCCCTCCTACAATGAGCAGTTCTTC. Residues: CASSLDSPSYNEQFF.

The CDR3 sequence: CASSSETGSTGELFF. For the CDR3, the DNA is TGTGCCAGCAGCTCAGAGACAGGGTCCACCGGGGAGCTGTTTTTT. This chain joins TRBV7-3 and TRBJ2-2, with 7 bases lining up with TRBD1. Germline CDR1 SGHTA, CDR2 FQGTGA. J was trimmed by 4 bases and V by 4 bases; bases with no gene match: 6. The CDR3 has 15 residues.

This clonotype has a count of ten or more. The gene calls are TRBV12-3 or TRBV12-4 and TRBJ2-3; D is unresolved. This CDR3 is 15 amino acids long. Trimming removed 5 bases from V and 0 bases from J, with 12 bases in between. The CDR3, as DNA: TGTGCCAGCAGTCCCCCAAGTACTAGCACAGATACGCAGTATTTT. Translation: CASSPPSTSTDTQYF.

This clonotype came up many times. The chain links TRBV24-1 to TRBJ2-1; a weak D match, TRBD2 (6 bases). The CDR3 spans 15 residues. Germline V CDR1 and CDR2: KGHDR, SFDVKD. The V end was cut by 4 bases, the J end by 12 bases, with 21 bases between. The CDR3 nucleotides are TGTGCCACCAGTGACCACGGCTCTAGCGACTATGGGCAGTTCTTC. Protein sequence: CATSDHGSSDYGQFF.

The rearrangement uses TRBV7-6 and TRBJ2-7; TRBD2 aligns across 7 bases. Per germline, CDR1 SGHVS and CDR2 FNYEAQ. Trimming cost V 5 bases and J 4 bases; bases outside gene matches: 8. The CDR3 has 14 amino acids. The CDR3 reads CASSPGTTLYEQYF. DNA of the CDR3: TGTGCCAGCAGCCCCGGGACTACTCTATACGAGCAGTACTTC. The full variable domain, completed using reference TRBV7-6 and TRBJ2-7, is GAGVSQSPRYKVTKRGQDVALRCDPISGHVSLYWYRQALGQGPEFLTYFNYEAQQDKSGLPNDRFSAERPEGSISTLTIQRTEQRDSAMYRCASSPGTTLYEQYFGPGTRLTVT.

The J gene is TRBJ2-2, the V gene TRBV6-1, with 9 bases fitting TRBD2. Germline CDR1 is MNHNS and CDR2 is SASEGT. The ends lost 11 bases at V and 2 bases at J; junction bases unmatched: 9. The CDR3 runs to 15 residues. The CDR3 protein is CASRGAGGNTGELFF. CDR3 bases: TGTGCCTCGAGAGGAGCGGGAGGTAACACCGGGGAGCTGTTTTTT.